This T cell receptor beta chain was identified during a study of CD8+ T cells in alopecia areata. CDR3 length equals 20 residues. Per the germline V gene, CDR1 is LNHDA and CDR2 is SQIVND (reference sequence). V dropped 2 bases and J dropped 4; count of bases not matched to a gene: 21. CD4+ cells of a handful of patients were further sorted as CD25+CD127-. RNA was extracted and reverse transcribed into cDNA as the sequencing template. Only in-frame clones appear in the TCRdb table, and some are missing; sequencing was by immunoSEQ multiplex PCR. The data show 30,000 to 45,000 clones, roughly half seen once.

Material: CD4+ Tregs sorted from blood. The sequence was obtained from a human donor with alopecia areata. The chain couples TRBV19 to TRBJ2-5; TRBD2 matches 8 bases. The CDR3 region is CASSIYFPLGTREERETQYF. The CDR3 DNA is TGTGCCAGTAGTATATATTTTCCCCTGGGGACTAGAGAAGAGCGAGAGACCCAGTACTTC.